These 4 T cell receptor beta chains were sequenced from one sample in a study of regulatory T cells in long-lasting Graves disease. CDR3-region Arm-PCR and iRepertoire HTBI primers produced the TCR beta libraries. TCRdb reprocessed the multiplex PCR reads with MiXCR, giving one entry per CDR3 protein. Here the sample spans under 250,000 distinct CDR3 sequences, around 20% being singletons. The time point is: newly diagnosed GD, antithyroid drugs for less than 3 months. From RNA extracted from PBMCs, the TCR library was made. This same sample was also taken into another study, of T cells in Graves' hyperthyroidism and ophthalmopathy.

The sample in question was peripheral blood mononuclear cells (PBMCs), obtained at new diagnosis, from a patient treated with antithyroid drugs. The receptors shown here come from a woman under 40 with Graves disease.

This clonotype was counted at least ten times. The CDR3 sequence is CAISAGTAVNQPQHF. The CDR3 DNA reads TGTGCCATCAGTGCCGGGACAGCCGTCAATCAGCCCCAGCATTTT. V is TRBV10-3 and J is TRBJ1-5, with 7 positions matching TRBD1. The CDR3 length is 15 residues. V lost 4 bases and J lost 3; bases outside the gene matches: 6. Germline V gene sequence: CDR1 ENHRY, CDR2 SYGVKD.

At least ten counts were recorded for this clonotype. V gene TRBV9 combines with J gene TRBJ2-1; a weak D match, TRBD1 (5 bases). The CDR3 runs 15 residues. Germline lookup yields CDR1 SGDLS and CDR2 YYNGEE. Deletions cut 4 bases from V and 0 bases from J, with 11 bases between. CDR3 protein: CASSIRQGSYNEQFF. The CDR3 nucleotides read TGTGCCAGCAGCATAAGGCAGGGCTCCTACAATGAGCAGTTCTTC.

This clonotype was seen at least ten times. The rearrangement links TRBV18 to TRBJ1-1; TRBD1 agrees at 7 bases. Trimming cost V 4 bases and J 1 base; bases outside gene matches: 15. The CDR3 sequence is 18 residues long. The V gene's germline CDR1 is KGHSH and CDR2 LQKENI. CDR3 coding DNA: TGTGCCAGCTCACGGACGGGAACTCCGGGACAGACGAACACTGAAGCTTTCTTT. This gives the protein CASSRTGTPGQTNTEAFF.

In its sample, this clonotype was seen many times. V is TRBV19 and J is TRBJ2-7; the D gene is possibly TRBD1 (5 bases). V was pared by 8 bases and J by 5 bases, with 16 bases between. This CDR3 is 13 amino acids long. Germline V gene data show CDR1 as LNHDA and CDR2 as SQIVND (reference sequence). The CDR3 sequence is CASARAEINEQYF. The CDR3 nucleotides are TGTGCCAGTGCCAGGGCAGAGATCAACGAGCAGTACTTC.